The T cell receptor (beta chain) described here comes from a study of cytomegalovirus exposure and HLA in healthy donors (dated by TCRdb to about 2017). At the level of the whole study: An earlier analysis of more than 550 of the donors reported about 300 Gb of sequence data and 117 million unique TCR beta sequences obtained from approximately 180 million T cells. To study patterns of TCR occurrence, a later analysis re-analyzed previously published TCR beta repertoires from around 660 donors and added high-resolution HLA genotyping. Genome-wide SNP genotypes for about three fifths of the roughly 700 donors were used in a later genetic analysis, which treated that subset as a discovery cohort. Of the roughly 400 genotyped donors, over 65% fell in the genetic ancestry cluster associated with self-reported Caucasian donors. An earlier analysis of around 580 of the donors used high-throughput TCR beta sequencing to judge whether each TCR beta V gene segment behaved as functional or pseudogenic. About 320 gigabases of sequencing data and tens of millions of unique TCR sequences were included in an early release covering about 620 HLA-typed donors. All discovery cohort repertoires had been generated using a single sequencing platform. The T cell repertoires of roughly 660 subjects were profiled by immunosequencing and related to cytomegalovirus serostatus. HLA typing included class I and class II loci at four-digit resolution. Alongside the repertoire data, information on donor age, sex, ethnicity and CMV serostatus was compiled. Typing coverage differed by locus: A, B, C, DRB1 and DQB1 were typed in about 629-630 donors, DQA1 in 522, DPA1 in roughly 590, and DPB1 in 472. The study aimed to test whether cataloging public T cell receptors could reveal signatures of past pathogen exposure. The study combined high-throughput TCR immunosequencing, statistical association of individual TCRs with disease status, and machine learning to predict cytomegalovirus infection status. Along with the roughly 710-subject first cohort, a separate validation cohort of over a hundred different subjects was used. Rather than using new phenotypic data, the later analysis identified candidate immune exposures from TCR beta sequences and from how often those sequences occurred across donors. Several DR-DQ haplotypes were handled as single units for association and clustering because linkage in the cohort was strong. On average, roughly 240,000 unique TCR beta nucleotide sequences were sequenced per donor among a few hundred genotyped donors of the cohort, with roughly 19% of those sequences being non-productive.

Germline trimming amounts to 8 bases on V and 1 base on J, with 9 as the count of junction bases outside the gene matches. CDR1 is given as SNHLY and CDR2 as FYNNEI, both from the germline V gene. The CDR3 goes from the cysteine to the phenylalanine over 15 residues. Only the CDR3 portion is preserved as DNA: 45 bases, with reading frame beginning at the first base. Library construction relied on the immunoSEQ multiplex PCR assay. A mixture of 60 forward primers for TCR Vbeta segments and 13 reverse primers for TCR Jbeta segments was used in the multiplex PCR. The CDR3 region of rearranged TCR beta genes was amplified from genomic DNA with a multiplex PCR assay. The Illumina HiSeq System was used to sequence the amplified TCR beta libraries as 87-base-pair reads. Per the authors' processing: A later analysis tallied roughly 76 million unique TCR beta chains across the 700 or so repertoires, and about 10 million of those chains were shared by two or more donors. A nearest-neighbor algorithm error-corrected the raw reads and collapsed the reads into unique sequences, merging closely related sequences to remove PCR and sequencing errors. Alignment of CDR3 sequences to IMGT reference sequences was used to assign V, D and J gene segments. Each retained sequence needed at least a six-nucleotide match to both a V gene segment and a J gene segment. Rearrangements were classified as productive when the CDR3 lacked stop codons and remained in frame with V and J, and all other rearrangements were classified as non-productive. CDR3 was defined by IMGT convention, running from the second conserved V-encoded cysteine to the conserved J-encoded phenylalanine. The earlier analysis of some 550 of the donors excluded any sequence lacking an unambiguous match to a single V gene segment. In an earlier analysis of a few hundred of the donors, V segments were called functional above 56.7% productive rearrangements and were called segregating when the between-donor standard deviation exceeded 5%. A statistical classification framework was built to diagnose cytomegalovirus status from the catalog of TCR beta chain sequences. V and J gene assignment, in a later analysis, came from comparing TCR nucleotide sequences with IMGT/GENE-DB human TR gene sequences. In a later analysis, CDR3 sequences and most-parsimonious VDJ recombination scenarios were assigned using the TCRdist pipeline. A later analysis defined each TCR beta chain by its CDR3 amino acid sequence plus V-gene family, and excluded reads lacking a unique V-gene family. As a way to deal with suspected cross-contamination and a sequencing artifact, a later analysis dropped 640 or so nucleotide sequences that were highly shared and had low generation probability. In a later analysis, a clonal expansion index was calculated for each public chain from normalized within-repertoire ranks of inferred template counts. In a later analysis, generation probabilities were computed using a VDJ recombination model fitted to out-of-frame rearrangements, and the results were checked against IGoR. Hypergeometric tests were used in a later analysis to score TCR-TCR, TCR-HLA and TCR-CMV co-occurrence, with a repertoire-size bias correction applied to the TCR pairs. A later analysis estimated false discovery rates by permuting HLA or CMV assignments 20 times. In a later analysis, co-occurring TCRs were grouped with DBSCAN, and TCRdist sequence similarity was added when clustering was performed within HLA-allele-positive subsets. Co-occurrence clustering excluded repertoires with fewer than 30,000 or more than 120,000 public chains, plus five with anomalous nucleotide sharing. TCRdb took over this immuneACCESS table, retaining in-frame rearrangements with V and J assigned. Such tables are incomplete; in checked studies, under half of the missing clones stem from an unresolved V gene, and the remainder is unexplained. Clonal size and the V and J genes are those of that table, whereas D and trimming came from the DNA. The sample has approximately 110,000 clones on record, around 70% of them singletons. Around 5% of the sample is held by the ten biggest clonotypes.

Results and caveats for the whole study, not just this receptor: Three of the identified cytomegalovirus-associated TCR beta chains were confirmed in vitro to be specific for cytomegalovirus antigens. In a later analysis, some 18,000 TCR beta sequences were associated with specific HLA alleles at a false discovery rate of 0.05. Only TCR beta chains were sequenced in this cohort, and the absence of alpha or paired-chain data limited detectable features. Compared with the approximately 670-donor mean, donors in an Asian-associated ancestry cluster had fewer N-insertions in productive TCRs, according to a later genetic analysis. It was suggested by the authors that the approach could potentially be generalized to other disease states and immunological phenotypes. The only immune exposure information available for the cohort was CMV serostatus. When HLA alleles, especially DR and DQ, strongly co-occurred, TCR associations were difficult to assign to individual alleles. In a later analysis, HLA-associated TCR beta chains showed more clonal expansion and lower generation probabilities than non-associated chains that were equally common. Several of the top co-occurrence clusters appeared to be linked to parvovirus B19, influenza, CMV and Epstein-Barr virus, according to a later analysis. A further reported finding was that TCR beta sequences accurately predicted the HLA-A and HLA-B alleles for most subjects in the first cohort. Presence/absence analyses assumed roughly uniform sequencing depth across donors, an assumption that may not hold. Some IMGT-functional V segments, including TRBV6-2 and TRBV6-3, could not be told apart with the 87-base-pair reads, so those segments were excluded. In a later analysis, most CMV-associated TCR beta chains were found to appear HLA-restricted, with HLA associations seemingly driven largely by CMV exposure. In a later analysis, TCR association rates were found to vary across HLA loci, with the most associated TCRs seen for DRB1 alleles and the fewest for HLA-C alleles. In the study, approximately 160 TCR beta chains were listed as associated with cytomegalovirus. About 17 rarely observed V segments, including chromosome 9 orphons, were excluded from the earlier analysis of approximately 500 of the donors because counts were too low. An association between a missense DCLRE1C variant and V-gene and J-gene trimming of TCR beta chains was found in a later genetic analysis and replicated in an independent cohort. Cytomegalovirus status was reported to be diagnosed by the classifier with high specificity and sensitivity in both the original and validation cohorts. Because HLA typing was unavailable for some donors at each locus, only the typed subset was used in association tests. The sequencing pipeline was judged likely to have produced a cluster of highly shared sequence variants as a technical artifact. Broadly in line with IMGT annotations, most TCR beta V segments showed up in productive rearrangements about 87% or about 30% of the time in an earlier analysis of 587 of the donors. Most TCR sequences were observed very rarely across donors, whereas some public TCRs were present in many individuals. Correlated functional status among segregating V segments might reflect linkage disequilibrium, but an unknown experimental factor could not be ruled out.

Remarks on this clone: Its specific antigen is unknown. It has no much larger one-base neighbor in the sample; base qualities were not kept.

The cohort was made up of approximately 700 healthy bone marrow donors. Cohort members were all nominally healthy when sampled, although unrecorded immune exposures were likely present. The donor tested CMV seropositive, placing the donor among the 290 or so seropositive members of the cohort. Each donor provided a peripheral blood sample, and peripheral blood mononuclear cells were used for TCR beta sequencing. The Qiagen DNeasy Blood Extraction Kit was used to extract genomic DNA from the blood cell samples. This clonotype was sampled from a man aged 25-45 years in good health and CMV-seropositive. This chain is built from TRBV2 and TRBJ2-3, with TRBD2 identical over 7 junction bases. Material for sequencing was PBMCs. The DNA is TGTGCCAGCGCCCTCGCGGGGGTTGGCACAGATACGCAGTATTTT. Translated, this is CASALAGVGTDTQYF. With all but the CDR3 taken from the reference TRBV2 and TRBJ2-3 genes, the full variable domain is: EPEVTQTPSHQVTQMGQEVILRCVPISNHLYFYWYRQILGQKVEFLVSFYNNEISEKSEIFDDQFSVERPDGSNFTLKIRSTKLEDSAMYFCASALAGVGTDTQYFGPGTRLTVL.